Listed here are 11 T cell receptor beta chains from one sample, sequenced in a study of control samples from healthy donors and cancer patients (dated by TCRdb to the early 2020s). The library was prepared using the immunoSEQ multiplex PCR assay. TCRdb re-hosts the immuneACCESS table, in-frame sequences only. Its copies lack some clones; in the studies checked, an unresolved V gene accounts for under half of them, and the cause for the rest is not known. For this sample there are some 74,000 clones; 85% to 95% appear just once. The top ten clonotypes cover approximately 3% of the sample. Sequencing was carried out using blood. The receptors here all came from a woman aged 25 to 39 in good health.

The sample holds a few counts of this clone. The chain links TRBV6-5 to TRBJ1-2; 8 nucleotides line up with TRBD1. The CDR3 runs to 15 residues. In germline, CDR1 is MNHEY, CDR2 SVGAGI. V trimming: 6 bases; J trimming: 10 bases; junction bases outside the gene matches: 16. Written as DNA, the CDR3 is TGTGCCAGCAGCCCCGCGACAGGGGTTCTTTCTGCCTACACCTTC. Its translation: CASSPATGVLSAYTF.

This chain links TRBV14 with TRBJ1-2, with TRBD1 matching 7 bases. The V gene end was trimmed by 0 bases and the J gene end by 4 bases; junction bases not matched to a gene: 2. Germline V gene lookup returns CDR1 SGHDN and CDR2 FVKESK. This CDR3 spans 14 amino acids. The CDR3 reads CASSQDRQGYGYTF. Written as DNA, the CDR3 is TGTGCCAGCAGCCAAGATCGACAGGGCTATGGCTACACCTTC.

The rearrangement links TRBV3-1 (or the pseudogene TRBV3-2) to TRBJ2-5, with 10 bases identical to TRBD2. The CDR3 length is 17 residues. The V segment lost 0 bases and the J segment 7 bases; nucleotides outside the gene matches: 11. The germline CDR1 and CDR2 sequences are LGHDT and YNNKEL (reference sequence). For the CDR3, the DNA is TGTGCCAGCAGCCAAGATTCTAGCGGGGGCCTCCTCATGACCCAGTACTTC. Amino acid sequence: CASSQDSSGGLLMTQYF.

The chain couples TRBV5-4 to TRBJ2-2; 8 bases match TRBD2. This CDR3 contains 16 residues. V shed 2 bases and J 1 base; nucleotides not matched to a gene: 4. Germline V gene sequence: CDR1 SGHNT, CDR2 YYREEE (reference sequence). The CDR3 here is CASSLGLAQNTGELFF. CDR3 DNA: TGTGCCAGCAGCTTAGGACTAGCTCAGAACACCGGGGAGCTGTTTTTT.

The CDR3 coding sequence is TGTGCCAGCAGTCCCCGGGACACATTAAACACTGAAGCTTTCTTT. Translating gives CASSPRDTLNTEAFF. This chain uses TRBV6-5 with TRBJ1-1; D is possibly TRBD1 (6 bases). The CDR3 spans 15 residues. Germline V gene data show CDR1 as MNHEY and CDR2 as SVGAGI. V lost 5 bases, J lost 2 bases, and 15 bases lay in between.

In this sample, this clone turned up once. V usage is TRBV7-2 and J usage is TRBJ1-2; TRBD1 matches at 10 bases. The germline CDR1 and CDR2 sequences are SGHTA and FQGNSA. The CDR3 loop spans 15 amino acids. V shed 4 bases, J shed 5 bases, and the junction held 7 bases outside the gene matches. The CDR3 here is CASSSWTGGLYGYTF. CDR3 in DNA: TGTGCCAGCAGCTCCTGGACAGGGGGTTTGTATGGCTACACCTTC.

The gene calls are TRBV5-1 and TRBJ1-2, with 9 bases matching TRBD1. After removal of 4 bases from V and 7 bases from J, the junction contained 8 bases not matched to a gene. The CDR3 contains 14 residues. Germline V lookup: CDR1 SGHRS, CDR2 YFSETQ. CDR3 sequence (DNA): TGCGCCAGCAGCATAGACAGGGGGACCGGTGGCTACACCTTC. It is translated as CASSIDRGTGGYTF.

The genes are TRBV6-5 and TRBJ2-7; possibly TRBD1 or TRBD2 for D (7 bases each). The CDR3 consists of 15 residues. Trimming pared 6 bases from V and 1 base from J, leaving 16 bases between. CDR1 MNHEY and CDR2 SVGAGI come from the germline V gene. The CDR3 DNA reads TGTGCCAGCAGGCTCGAGCAGGGGGGGTCCTACGAGCAGTACTTC. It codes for CASRLEQGGSYEQYF.

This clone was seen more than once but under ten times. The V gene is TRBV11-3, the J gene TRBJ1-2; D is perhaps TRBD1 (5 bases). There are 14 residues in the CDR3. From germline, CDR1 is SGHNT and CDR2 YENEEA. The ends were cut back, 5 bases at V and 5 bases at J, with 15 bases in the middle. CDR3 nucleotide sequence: TGTGCCAGCAGCGTGGACACGCTCGGATATGGCTACACCTTC. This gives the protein CASSVDTLGYGYTF.

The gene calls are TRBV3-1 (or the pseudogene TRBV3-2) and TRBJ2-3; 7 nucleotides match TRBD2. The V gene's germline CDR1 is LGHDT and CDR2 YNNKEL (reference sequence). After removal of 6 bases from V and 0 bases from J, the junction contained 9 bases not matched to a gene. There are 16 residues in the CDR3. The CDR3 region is CASSPNGGLSTDTQYF. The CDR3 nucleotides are TGTGCCAGCAGTCCTAACGGGGGGTTAAGCACAGATACGCAGTATTTT.

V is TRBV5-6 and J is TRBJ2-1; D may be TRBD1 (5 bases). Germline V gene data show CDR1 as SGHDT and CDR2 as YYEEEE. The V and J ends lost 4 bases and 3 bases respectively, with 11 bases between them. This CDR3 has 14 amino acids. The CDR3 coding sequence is TGTGCCAGCAGCCTGACAGCGATCTACAATGAGCAGTTCTTC. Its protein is CASSLTAIYNEQFF. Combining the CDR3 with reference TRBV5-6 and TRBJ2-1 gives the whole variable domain DAGVTQSPTHLIKTRGQQVTLRCSPKSGHDTVSWYQQALGQGPQFIFQYYEEEERQRGNFPDRFSGHQFPNYSSELNVNALLLGDSALYLCASSLTAIYNEQFFGPGTRLTVL.